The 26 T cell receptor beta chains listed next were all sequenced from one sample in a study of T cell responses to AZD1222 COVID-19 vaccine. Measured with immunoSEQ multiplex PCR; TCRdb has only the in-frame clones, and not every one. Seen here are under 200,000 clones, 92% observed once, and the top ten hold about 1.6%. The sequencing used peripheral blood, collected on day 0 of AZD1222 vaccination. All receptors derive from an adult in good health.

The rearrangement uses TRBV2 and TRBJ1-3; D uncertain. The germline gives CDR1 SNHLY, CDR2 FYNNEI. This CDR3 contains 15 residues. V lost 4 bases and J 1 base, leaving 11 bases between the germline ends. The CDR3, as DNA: TGTGCCAGCAGTGGGCAGCGTCTGTCTGGAAACACCATATATTTT. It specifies CASSGQRLSGNTIYF.

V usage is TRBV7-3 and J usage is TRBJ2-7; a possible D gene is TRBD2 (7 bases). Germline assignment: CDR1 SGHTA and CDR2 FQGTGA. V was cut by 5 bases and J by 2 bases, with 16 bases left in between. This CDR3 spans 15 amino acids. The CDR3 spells CASSPRGGGPYEQYF. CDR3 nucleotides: TGTGCCAGCAGCCCCAGGGGCGGGGGCCCCTACGAGCAGTACTTC.

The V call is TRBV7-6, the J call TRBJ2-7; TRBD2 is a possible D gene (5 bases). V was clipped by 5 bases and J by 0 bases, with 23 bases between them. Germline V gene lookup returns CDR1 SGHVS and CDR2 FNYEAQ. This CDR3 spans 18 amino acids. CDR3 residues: CASSPSQRSGTSSYEQYF. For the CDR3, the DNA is TGTGCCAGCAGCCCTAGTCAGCGAAGCGGCACGAGCTCCTACGAGCAGTACTTC.

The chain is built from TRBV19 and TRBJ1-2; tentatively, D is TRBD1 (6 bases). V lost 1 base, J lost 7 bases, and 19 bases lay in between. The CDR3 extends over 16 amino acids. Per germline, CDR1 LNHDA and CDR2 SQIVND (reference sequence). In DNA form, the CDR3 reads TGTGCCAGTAGTATAGGGGCCTCCGGGACAAAAGGTGGCTACACCTTC. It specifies CASSIGASGTKGGYTF.

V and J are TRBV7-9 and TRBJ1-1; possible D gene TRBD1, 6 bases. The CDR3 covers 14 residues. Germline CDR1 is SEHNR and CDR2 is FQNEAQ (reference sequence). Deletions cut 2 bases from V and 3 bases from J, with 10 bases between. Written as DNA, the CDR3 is TGTGCCAGCAGCTTACAGGGGTCGGACACTGAAGCTTTCTTT. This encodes CASSLQGSDTEAFF.

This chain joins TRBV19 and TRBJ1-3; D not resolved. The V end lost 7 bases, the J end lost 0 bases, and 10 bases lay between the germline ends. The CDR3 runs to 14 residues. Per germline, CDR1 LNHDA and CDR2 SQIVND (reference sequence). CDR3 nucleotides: TGTGCCAGTACCCCAATCAACTCTGGAAACACCATATATTTT. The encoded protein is CASTPINSGNTIYF.

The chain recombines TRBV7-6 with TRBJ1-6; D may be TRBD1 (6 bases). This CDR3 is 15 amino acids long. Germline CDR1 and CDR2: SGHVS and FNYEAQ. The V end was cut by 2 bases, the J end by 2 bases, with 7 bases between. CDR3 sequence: CASSLRTAYNSPLHF. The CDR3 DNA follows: TGTGCCAGCAGCTTAAGGACAGCCTATAATTCACCCCTCCACTTT.

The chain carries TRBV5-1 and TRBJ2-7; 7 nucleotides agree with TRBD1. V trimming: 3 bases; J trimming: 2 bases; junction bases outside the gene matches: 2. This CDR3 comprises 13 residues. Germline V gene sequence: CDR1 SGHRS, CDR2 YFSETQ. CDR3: CASSYGTAYEQYF. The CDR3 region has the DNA TGCGCCAGCAGCTACGGGACAGCCTACGAGCAGTACTTC.

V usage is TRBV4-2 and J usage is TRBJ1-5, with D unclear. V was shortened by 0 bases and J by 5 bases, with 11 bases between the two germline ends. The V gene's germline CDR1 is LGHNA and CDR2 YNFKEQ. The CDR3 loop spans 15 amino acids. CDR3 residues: CASSQEVAQDQPQHF. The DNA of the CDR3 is TGTGCCAGCAGCCAAGAGGTGGCCCAGGATCAGCCCCAGCATTTT.

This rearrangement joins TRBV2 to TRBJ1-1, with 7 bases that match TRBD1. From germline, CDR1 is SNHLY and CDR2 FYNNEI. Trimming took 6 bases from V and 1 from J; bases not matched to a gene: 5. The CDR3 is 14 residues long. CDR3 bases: TGTGCCAGCAGAAGACAGGGAACGAACACTGAAGCTTTCTTT. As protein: CASRRQGTNTEAFF.

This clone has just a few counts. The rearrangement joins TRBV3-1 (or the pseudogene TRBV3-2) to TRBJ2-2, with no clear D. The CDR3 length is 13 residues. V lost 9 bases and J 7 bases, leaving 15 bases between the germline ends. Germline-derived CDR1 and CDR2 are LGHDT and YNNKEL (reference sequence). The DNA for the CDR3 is TGTGCCAGTGGCCGATTGGGTTTCGGGGAGCTGTTTTTT. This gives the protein CASGRLGFGELFF.

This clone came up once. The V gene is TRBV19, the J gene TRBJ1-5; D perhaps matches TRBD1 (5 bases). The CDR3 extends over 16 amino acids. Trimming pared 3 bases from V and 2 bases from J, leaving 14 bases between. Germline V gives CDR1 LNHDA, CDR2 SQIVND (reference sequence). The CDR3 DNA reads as TGTGCCAGTAGTATGGAGCGAAGGGGCGGCAATCAGCCCCAGCATTTT. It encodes CASSMERRGGNQPQHF.

Written as DNA, the CDR3 is TGCGCCAGCAGCCAAGATGACAGGGCATACGAGCAGTACTTC. As protein: CASSQDDRAYEQYF. This sequence joins TRBV4-3 and TRBJ2-7; TRBD1 matches at 7 bases. V was pared by 0 bases and J by 4 bases, with 3 bases of the junction left unmatched. Per the germline V gene, CDR1 is LGHNA and CDR2 is YSLEER. The CDR3 loop spans 14 amino acids.

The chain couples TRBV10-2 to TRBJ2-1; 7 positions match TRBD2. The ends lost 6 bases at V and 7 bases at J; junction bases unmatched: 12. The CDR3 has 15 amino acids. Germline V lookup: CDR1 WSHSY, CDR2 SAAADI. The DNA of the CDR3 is TGCGCCAGCAGCGAAACTAGCGCGATCAGGAATGAGCAGTTCTTC. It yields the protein CASSETSAIRNEQFF.

The CDR3, as DNA: TGTGCCATCAGTGATGTCTGGGCAGGGGGAGAGACCCAGTACTTC. Translation gives CAISDVWAGGETQYF. The V and J genes are TRBV10-3 and TRBJ2-5, with 7 nucleotides matching TRBD1. The CDR3 is 15 residues long. Germline V gene lookup returns CDR1 ENHRY and CDR2 SYGVKD. Germline trimming cut 3 bases from V and 4 bases from J; bases unmatched to any gene: 8.

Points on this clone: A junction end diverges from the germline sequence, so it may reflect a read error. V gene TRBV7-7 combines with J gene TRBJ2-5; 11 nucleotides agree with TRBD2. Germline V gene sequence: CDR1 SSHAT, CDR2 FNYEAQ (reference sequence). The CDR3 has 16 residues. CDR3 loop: CASSSGTSGSAETQYF. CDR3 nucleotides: TGTGCTAGCAGCTCCGGGACTAGCGGTTCCGCCGAGACCCAGTACTTC.

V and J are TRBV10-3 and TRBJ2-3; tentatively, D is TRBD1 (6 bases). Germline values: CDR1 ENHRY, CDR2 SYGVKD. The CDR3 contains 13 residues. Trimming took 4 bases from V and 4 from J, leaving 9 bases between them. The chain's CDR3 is CAISVGAADTQYF. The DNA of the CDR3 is TGTGCCATCAGTGTGGGGGCGGCAGATACGCAGTATTTT.

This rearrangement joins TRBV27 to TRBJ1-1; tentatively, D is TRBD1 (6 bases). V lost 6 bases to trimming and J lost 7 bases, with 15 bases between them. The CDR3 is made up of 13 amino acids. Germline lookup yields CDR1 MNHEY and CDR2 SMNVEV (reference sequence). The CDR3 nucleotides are TGTGCCAGCAGGGGTTTGGGGGCGCGTGAAGCTTTCTTT. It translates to CASRGLGAREAFF.

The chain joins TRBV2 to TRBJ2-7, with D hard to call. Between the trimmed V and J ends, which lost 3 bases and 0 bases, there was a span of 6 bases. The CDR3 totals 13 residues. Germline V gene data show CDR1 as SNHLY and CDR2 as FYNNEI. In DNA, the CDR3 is TGTGCCAGCAGTGAGAACGCCTCCTACGAGCAGTACTTC. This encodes CASSENASYEQYF.

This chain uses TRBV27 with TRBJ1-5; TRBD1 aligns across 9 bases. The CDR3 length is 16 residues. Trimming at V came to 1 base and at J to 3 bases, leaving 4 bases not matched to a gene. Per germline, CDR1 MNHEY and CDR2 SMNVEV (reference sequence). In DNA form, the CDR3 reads TGTGCCAGCAGTTTATATGGACAGGGGATCAATCAGCCCCAGCATTTT. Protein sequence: CASSLYGQGINQPQHF.

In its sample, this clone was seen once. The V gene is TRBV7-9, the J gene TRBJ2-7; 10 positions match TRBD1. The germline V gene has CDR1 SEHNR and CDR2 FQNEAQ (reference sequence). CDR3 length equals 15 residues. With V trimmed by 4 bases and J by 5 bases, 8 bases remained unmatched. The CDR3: CASSSRGQGWDEQYF. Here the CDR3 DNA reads TGTGCCAGCAGCTCACGGGGACAGGGGTGGGACGAGCAGTACTTC.

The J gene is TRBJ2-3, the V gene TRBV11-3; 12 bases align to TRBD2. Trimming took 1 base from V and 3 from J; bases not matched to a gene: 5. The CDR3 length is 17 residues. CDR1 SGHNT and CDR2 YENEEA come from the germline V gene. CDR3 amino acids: CASSLGHTSGRTDTQYF. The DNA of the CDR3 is TGTGCCAGCAGCTTAGGCCATACTAGCGGGAGGACAGATACGCAGTATTTT. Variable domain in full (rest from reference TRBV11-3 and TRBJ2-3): EAGVVQSPRYKIIEKKQPVAFWCNPISGHNTLYWYLQNLGQGPELLIRYENEEAVDDSQLPKDRFSAERLKGVDSTLKIQPAELGDSAVYLCASSLGHTSGRTDTQYFGPGTRLTVL.

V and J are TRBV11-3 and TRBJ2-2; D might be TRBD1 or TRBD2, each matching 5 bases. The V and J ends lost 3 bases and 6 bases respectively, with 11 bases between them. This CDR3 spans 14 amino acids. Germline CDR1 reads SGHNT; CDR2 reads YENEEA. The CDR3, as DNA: TGTGCCAGCAGCTTCTCAGGGACGGCCGGGGAGCTGTTTTTT. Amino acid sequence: CASSFSGTAGELFF.

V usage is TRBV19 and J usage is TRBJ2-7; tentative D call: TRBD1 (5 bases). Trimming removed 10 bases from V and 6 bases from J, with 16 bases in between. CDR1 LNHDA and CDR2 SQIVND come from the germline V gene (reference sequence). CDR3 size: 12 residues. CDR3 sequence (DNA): TGTGCCACCGGTTACAGGTCTGGCGAGCAGTACTTC. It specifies CATGYRSGEQYF.

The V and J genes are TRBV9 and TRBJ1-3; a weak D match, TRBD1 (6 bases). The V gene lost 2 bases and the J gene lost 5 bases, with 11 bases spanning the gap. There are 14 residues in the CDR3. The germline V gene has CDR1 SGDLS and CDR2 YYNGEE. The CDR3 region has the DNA TGTGCCAGCAGCGTCGGCAGGGGCCGAAACACCATATATTTT. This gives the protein CASSVGRGRNTIYF.

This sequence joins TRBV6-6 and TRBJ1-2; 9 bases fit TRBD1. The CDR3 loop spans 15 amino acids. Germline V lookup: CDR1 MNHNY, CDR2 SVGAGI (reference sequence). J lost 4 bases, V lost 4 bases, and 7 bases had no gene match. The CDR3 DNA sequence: TGTGCCAGCAGTTCAAGCCGGGACAGGGTCTATGGCTACACCTTC. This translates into CASSSSRDRVYGYTF.